This TCR beta chain was retrieved from a study of blood T cell repertoires in COVID-19. Study-level information: Researchers got acute and convalescent COVID-19 samples from the United States, Italy and Spain. PBMCs, B-cell-depleted T cells, or T cells provided the cDNA or gDNA that made up the material.

Per the original data handling: Estimated nucleated cell counts came from reference gene primer amplification. Clones were sequenced by immunoSEQ multiplex PCR, and TCRdb holds only the in-frame ones, with some missing. V, J and clone size derive from that table, while D and trimming were established from the DNA sequence. The data show approximately 300,000 clones, 85% to 90% seen once. V lost 6 bases and J lost 8, with 16 bases in between. The CDR3 totals 13 residues. The specimen was peripheral blood. This clonotype originated in a woman aged 50 to 60 with active or convalescent COVID-19. J is TRBJ1-2 and V is TRBV12-3 or TRBV12-4, with D possibly TRBD1 on 6 matching bases. Here the CDR3 reads CASRKGQRSGYTF. CDR3 nucleotide sequence: TGTGCCAGCAGAAAAGGACAGCGCTCAGGCTACACCTTC.